These 6 T cell receptor beta chains were all obtained from the same sample, sequenced in a study of cytomegalovirus exposure and HLA in healthy donors. Only in-frame clones appear in the TCRdb table, and some are missing; sequencing was by immunoSEQ multiplex PCR. The data contain about 240,000 clones, approximately 83% of them singletons. Source material: PBMCs. These receptors were collected from a woman aged 30 to 39 in good health and CMV-seropositive.

Only one count was recorded for this clone. The chain uses TRBV6-1 and TRBJ1-2, with 9 bases fitting TRBD1. With 0 bases clipped from V and 3 bases from J, the junction kept 11 bases outside the gene matches. The CDR3 runs 18 residues. The germline V gene has CDR1 MNHNS and CDR2 SASEGT. The CDR3 sequence: CASSEAGTGRVYYYGYTF. CDR3 in DNA: TGTGCCAGCAGTGAAGCTGGGACAGGGCGGGTGTATTACTATGGCTACACCTTC.

The chain employs TRBV5-1 and TRBJ1-4, with D maybe TRBD1 (5 bases). The CDR3 runs 12 residues. V lost 4 bases and J 10 bases, leaving 11 bases between the germline ends. Germline loops: CDR1 SGHRS, CDR2 YFSETQ. CDR3: CASSTGGGKLFF. The DNA of the CDR3 is TGCGCCAGCAGCACGGGGGGGGGAAAACTGTTTTTT.

This clone was detected once. As DNA, the CDR3 is TGTGCCAGCAGTGAAACCGTTCTGGCGGGGAACTATGGCTACACCTTC. Its translation is CASSETVLAGNYGYTF. The rearrangement joins TRBV6-1 to TRBJ1-2; D uncertain. CDR3 length: 16 amino acids. Germline V lookup: CDR1 MNHNS, CDR2 SASEGT. V was trimmed by 2 bases and J by 2 bases, leaving 15 bases between them.

The chain links TRBV19 to TRBJ1-2, with 9 bases fitting TRBD1. This CDR3 spans 15 amino acids. V lost 0 bases and J lost 7; bases outside the gene matches: 6. Germline V gives CDR1 LNHDA, CDR2 SQIVND (reference sequence). The CDR3 bases are TGTGCCAGTAGTATAGATCGGTGGACAGGGGTTGGCTACACCTTC. Its protein is CASSIDRWTGVGYTF.

The V gene is TRBV5-1, the J gene TRBJ1-3; TRBD1 aligns across 9 bases. The CDR3 consists of 17 residues. CDR1 and CDR2 (germline): SGHRS, YFSETQ. The trim removed 1 base at V and 1 base at J, leaving 6 bases unmatched. The CDR3 region has the DNA TGCGCCAGCAGCTTGACGGGACAGGGTATTTCTGGAAACACCATATATTTT. It translates to CASSLTGQGISGNTIYF.

The chain joins TRBV2 to TRBJ1-1; tentative D call: TRBD1 (5 bases). The V and J ends lost 7 bases and 2 bases respectively, with 14 bases between them. CDR1 and CDR2 from the germline V gene are SNHLY and FYNNEI. CDR3 size: 14 residues. The DNA of the CDR3 is TGTGCCAGCACCCCACAGGAGACTAACACTGAAGCTTTCTTT. Translated, it gives CASTPQETNTEAFF.